This passage covers 5 T cell receptor beta chains from one sample sequenced in a study of metastatic and nonmetastatic thyroid tumors. TCRdb reanalyzed the PCR reads with MiXCR. This sample has tens of thousands of clones, with 20% found just once. Each patient went into thyroid surgery without having received any treatment. Sequencing was performed on blood. Receptor source: a female donor with papillary thyroid cancer or a benign thyroid nodule (not recorded which). Some clones in this sample may be carry-over from other donors' samples.

There are a few counts of this clone. The chain is built from TRBV5-8 and TRBJ2-6; unclear D gene. V lost 1 base to trimming and J lost 0 bases, with 5 bases between them. The germline V gene encodes CDR1 SGHTS and CDR2 YDEGEE. The CDR3 has 15 amino acids. The CDR3 is CASSLLRSGANVLTF. CDR3 sequence (DNA): TGTGCCAGCAGCTTGCTACGCTCTGGGGCCAACGTCCTGACTTTC.

In regard to this clone: Germline is not matched at one junction end, which may reflect a read error. The chain links TRBV20-1 to TRBJ2-1; 10 bases line up with TRBD2. The CDR3 length is 18 residues. Germline assignment: CDR1 DFQATT and CDR2 SNEGSKA (reference sequence). CDR3 sequence reads: CSTSLLPVLAGSYNEQFF. In DNA, the CDR3 is TGCAGTACTAGCCTCCTACCGGTACTAGCGGGAAGCTACAATGAGCAGTTCTTC.

By sample fraction, this clone is medium-sized (0.01 to 0.1%). The rearrangement uses TRBV27 and TRBJ1-2; 7 nucleotides align to TRBD1. Germline CDR1 is MNHEY and CDR2 is SMNVEV (reference sequence). The CDR3 runs to 14 residues. Germline trimming cut 6 bases from V and 4 bases from J; bases unmatched to any gene: 8. The CDR3 reads CASRRTGDSYGYTF. The CDR3 region has the DNA TGTGCCAGCAGAAGGACAGGAGATTCCTATGGCTACACCTTC.

This clone was observed a few times. The rearrangement uses TRBV29-1 and TRBJ2-3; possibly TRBD1 or TRBD2 for D (5 bases each). This CDR3 has 14 residues. V lost 0 bases to trimming and J lost 5 bases, with 12 bases between them. Germline loops: CDR1 SQVTM, CDR2 ANQGSEA. Written as DNA, the CDR3 is TGCAGCGTTGAAGACAGGGAGTCGGAAGATACGCAGTATTTT. It translates to CSVEDRESEDTQYF.

This clone appeared many times. The chain uses TRBV7-2 and TRBJ2-5; D call uncertain. The germline gives CDR1 SGHTA, CDR2 FQGNSA. V lost 5 bases and J lost 5, with 12 bases in between. The CDR3 runs to 13 residues. The CDR3: CASSLGGLETQYF. CDR3 nucleotides: TGTGCCAGCAGCCTGGGTGGTCTGGAGACCCAGTACTTC.